The 3 T cell receptor beta chains below were found in one sample sequenced in a study of Ad26.COV2.S vaccination and SARS-CoV-2 variants. Using immunoSEQ multiplex PCR, the repertoire was profiled, and TCRdb retains in-frame clones only, with some absent. The sample includes about 400,000 clones, about 89% seen only once; the top ten take over 1.5%. Treatment given: 19 received Ad26.COV2.S at low or high dose, single or two shots; roughly five received placebo; per-sample allocation not given. Samples analyzed were those drawn on day 63 after the first vaccine or placebo injection. The material was peripheral blood, obtained in a trial of Ad26.COV2.S vaccine versus placebo. These TCRs come from a person aged 18 to 65 who received the Ad26.COV2.S COVID-19 vaccine or a placebo.

The genes are TRBV7-9 and TRBJ2-5; 7 positions match TRBD2. CDR1 is SEHNR and CDR2 is FQNEAQ in the germline V gene (reference sequence). The ends lost 4 bases at V and 5 bases at J; junction bases unmatched: 10. This CDR3 is 15 amino acids long. CDR3 protein: CASSYLLAREETQYF. Written as DNA, the CDR3 is TGTGCCAGCAGCTATCTTTTAGCGCGGGAGGAGACCCAGTACTTC. The full variable domain, completed using reference TRBV7-9 and TRBJ2-5, is DTGVSQNPRHKITKRGQNVTFRCDPISEHNRLYWYRQTLGQGPEFLTYFQNEAQLEKSRLLSDRFSAERPKGSFSTLEIQRTEQGDSAMYLCASSYLLAREETQYFGPGTRLLVL.

The rearrangement joins TRBV6-2 or TRBV6-3 to TRBJ1-6; tentatively, D is TRBD1 (6 bases). The CDR3 spans 15 residues. Germline V gene lookup returns CDR1 MNHEY and CDR2 SVGEGT. Trimming shortened V by 2 bases and J by 3 bases, and 8 bases separated the two germline ends. This CDR3 is CASSYRQDYNSPLHF. Written as DNA, the CDR3 is TGTGCCAGCAGTTACCGACAGGACTATAATTCACCCCTCCACTTT.

The V and J genes are TRBV15 and TRBJ1-5, with a weak D call TRBD1 (5 bases). Trimming pared 2 bases from V and 1 base from J, leaving 12 bases between. The CDR3 consists of 16 residues. The germline gives CDR1 LNHNV, CDR2 YYDKDF (reference sequence). The CDR3 spells CATSRYPDSSNQPQHF. The CDR3 DNA follows: TGTGCCACCAGCAGATATCCTGACAGCAGCAATCAGCCCCAGCATTTT.